This T cell receptor beta chain was sequenced during a study of blood T cell repertoires in COVID-19. The germline CDR1 and CDR2 sequences are ENHRY and SYGVKD. The CDR3 sequence is 15 residues long. V was clipped by 6 bases and J by 8 bases; unmatched bases: 15. This table comes from immunoSEQ multiplex PCR, and its TCRdb copy is limited to in-frame clones, with some not included. The table lists 330,000 or so clones, 80% to 90% of them singletons. The clonotype originates from a young man with COVID-19, enrolled during active disease. The V call is TRBV10-3, the J call TRBJ1-2; 7 nucleotides align to TRBD1. The sample comprised peripheral blood. The CDR3 DNA reads as TGTGCCATCAGCACAGGGGCCTCTTCTGAAAGGGGCTACACCTTC. It is translated as CAISTGASSERGYTF.